These 11 T cell receptor beta chains share one sample of origin, sequenced in a study of technical replicates of blood from a few donors. The assay was immunoSEQ multiplex PCR, and TCRdb's table has in-frame clones only and misses some. Here the sample spans about 81,000 clones, 75% to 90% being singletons. Input material: PBMCs. These receptors all come from a human donor in good health. Some clones in this sample may be carry-over from other donors' samples.

The J gene is TRBJ2-7, the V gene TRBV5-1, with 12 bases matching TRBD2. This CDR3 region has 13 residues. CDR1 is SGHRS, CDR2 YFSETQ, per germline. V lost 3 bases and J lost 7; bases outside the gene matches: 2. Written as DNA, the CDR3 is TGCGCCAGCAGCTCTAGCGGGAGGGGTGAGCAGTACTTC. Protein product: CASSSSGRGEQYF.

V and J are TRBV4-3 and TRBJ2-7; 8 positions match TRBD2. V lost 1 base to trimming and J lost 2 bases; unmatched junction nucleotides: 4. CDR1 and CDR2 from the germline V gene are LGHNA and YSLEER. The CDR3 loop spans 15 amino acids. The CDR3 loop is CASSQGYGGAYEQYF. The DNA of the CDR3 is TGCGCCAGCAGCCAAGGTTACGGGGGGGCCTACGAGCAGTACTTC.

This clone was observed a few times. This chain links TRBV27 with TRBJ1-1; TRBD1 agrees at 11 bases. CDR1 is MNHEY and CDR2 is SMNVEV in the germline V gene (reference sequence). The CDR3 is 16 residues long. Losses at the gene ends were 4 bases for V and 11 bases for J; bases not matched to a gene: 15. The CDR3 DNA follows: TGTGCCAGCAGTTCGTACCCGGGACAGGGGGATCTAAGGGCTTTCTTT. It is translated as CASSSYPGQGDLRAFF.

The genes are TRBV29-1 and TRBJ1-1; D ambiguous. V shed 5 bases and J shed 0 bases, with 10 bases lying between them. The CDR3 consists of 13 residues. Germline V gene data show CDR1 as SQVTM and CDR2 as ANQGSEA. Here the CDR3 reads CSVLQYMNTEAFF. In nucleotides, the CDR3 is TGCAGCGTTCTCCAGTACATGAACACTGAAGCTTTCTTT.

The V call is TRBV7-6, the J call TRBJ1-2, with D possibly matching TRBD1 (5 bases). Trimming cost V 2 bases and J 2 bases, with 12 bases left between them. There are 15 residues in the CDR3. Germline V lookup: CDR1 SGHVS, CDR2 FNYEAQ. The CDR3 spells CASSLRSDRNYGYTF. The CDR3, as DNA: TGTGCCAGCAGCTTAAGGAGCGACAGAAACTATGGCTACACCTTC.

V is TRBV7-2 and J is TRBJ2-1; TRBD2 aligns across 12 bases. The V and J ends lost 4 bases and 9 bases, in that order; junction bases with no gene match: 7. The CDR3 covers 15 residues. Per germline, CDR1 SGHTA and CDR2 FQGNSA. CDR3 in amino acids: CASSSSRTSGIEQFF. In nucleotides, the CDR3 is TGTGCCAGCAGCTCTAGCCGGACTAGCGGGATTGAGCAGTTCTTC.

The chain recombines TRBV5-1 with TRBJ1-3; 7 bases map to TRBD1. The germline V gene has CDR1 SGHRS and CDR2 YFSETQ. The CDR3 runs 16 residues. V lost 4 bases, J lost 0 bases, and 7 bases stayed unmatched. CDR3 sequence (DNA): TGCGCCAGCAGCCGAGCAGGGGGTCTCTCTGGAAACACCATATATTTT. Translating it yields CASSRAGGLSGNTIYF.

The table lists this clone with a count of one. The chain employs TRBV30 and TRBJ2-5, with 9 bases that match TRBD2. The V segment lost 0 bases and the J segment 4 bases; nucleotides outside the gene matches: 0. This CDR3 is built from 13 residues. Looked up from germline, CDR1 is GTSNPN and CDR2 is SVGIG (reference sequence). The CDR3 is CAWSVLAGETQYF. For the CDR3, the DNA is TGTGCCTGGAGTGTACTAGCGGGAGAGACCCAGTACTTC.

For this clone: Sequence at one end of the junction differs from germline and may be a read error. This chain uses TRBV7-8 with TRBJ2-5; D might be TRBD2 (6 bases). In germline, CDR1 is SGHVS, CDR2 FQNEAQ. The CDR3 runs 14 residues. Here the CDR3 reads CASSLGASETAQYF. DNA for the CDR3: TGTGCCAGCAGTTTAGGGGCTAGCGAGACAGCCCAGTACTTC.

J is TRBJ1-6 and V is TRBV18; a possible D gene is TRBD1 (5 bases). The CDR3 has 14 residues. Germline V CDR1 and CDR2: KGHSH, LQKENI. Trimming cost V 3 bases and J 8 bases, with 11 bases left between them. Written as DNA, the CDR3 is TGTGCCAGCTCACCGGGAGGGGTAGATTCACCCCTCCACTTT. It translates to CASSPGGVDSPLHF.

V and J are TRBV2 and TRBJ2-6; no firm D call. V was pared by 10 bases and J by 4 bases, with 14 bases between. The CDR3 runs 14 residues. From germline, CDR1 is SNHLY and CDR2 FYNNEI. CDR3 bases: TGTGCCACCCGAACAAGTTTAGGGGCCAACGTCCTGACTTTC. Protein sequence: CATRTSLGANVLTF.